A selection of T cell receptor beta chains follows, all from one sample in a study of post-analysis software for immune sequencing data. TCRdb fed the PCR reads into MiXCR, producing one record per CDR3 protein. The sample includes roughly 800,000 distinct CDR3 sequences, less than 35% of them seen just once. The sequenced sample was blood. These TCRs come from a girl aged 5 to 17 with multiple sclerosis. The CDR3 runs from the conserved cysteine through the conserved F or W. The order of the fields is CDR3 protein, CDR3 DNA, D gene, clone size, V gene, J gene. A D gene is named only where the DNA matches it firmly. Expanded clones are given a class, and other clones once, few, many or no size at all.

CDR3 protein: CASRREGNEQFF
CDR3 DNA: TGTGCCAGCAGGCGGGAGGGCAATGAGCAGTTCTTC
D gene: TRBD2
clone size: NA
V gene: TRBV6-5
J gene: TRBJ2-1

CDR3 protein: CAISDRVRNQPQHF
CDR3 DNA: TGTGCCATCAGTGACAGGGTGAGGAATCAGCCCCAGCATTTT
D gene: NA
clone size: NA
V gene: TRBV10-3
J gene: TRBJ1-5

CDR3 protein: CSAHTSGAYEQYF
CDR3 DNA: TGCAGTGCCCATACTAGCGGCGCCTACGAGCAGTACTTC
D gene: TRBD2
clone size: few
V gene: TRBV20-1
J gene: TRBJ2-7

CDR3 protein: CASSPPTAGETQYF
CDR3 DNA: TGCGCCAGCAGCCCCCCGACCGCAGGAGAGACCCAGTACTTC
D gene: NA
clone size: NA
V gene: TRBV5-1
J gene: TRBJ2-5

CDR3 protein: CASSSPSGNEQFF
CDR3 DNA: TGCGCCAGCAGCTCACCGTCCGGGAATGAGCAGTTCTTC
D gene: NA
clone size: many
V gene: TRBV5-1
J gene: TRBJ2-1

CDR3 protein: CASSLVGGYTF
CDR3 DNA: TGTGCCAGCAGCTTAGTCGGTGGCTACACCTTC
D gene: NA
clone size: NA
V gene: TRBV7-2
J gene: TRBJ1-2

CDR3 protein: CSVESREGRYGYTF
CDR3 DNA: TGCAGCGTTGAGAGTAGAGAGGGAAGATATGGCTACACCTTC
D gene: NA
clone size: many
V gene: TRBV29-1
J gene: TRBJ1-2

CDR3 protein: CASSFDNRVFDPHF
CDR3 DNA: TGTGCCAGCAGCTTCGACAACCGTGTATTTGACCCCCACTTT
D gene: NA
clone size: NA
V gene: TRBV5-4
J gene: TRBJ1-6

CDR3 protein: CASSSGSGGNQPQHF
CDR3 DNA: TGCGCCAGCAGCAGTGGGAGCGGAGGCAATCAGCCCCAGCATTTT
D gene: NA
clone size: NA
V gene: TRBV4-1
J gene: TRBJ1-5

CDR3 protein: CASSLGTGSAQYF
CDR3 DNA: TGTGCCAGCAGCTTAGGGACAGGGAGTGCGCAGTATTTT
D gene: TRBD1
clone size: NA
V gene: TRBV7-2
J gene: TRBJ2-3

CDR3 protein: CSAGLTGTANEKLFF
CDR3 DNA: TGCAGTGCTGGACTGACCGGGACAGCTAATGAAAAACTGTTTTTT
D gene: TRBD1
clone size: NA
V gene: TRBV20-1
J gene: TRBJ1-4

CDR3 protein: CASNQGLSNEQFF
CDR3 DNA: TGCGCCAGCAACCAGGGGCTAAGCAATGAGCAGTTCTTC
D gene: NA
clone size: NA
V gene: TRBV4-1
J gene: TRBJ2-1

CDR3 protein: CASSQVYGAYNEQFF
CDR3 DNA: TGCGCCAGCAGCCAAGTGTATGGGGCCTACAATGAGCAGTTCTTC
D gene: NA
clone size: NA
V gene: TRBV4-3
J gene: TRBJ2-1

CDR3 protein: CASSLSLLTGIIYEQYF
CDR3 DNA: TGTGCCAGCAGCCTTAGTTTACTGACAGGGATAATCTACGAGCAGTACTTC
D gene: TRBD1
clone size: NA
V gene: TRBV14
J gene: TRBJ2-7

CDR3 protein: CASSEDRTGVYGYTF
CDR3 DNA: TGTGCCAGCAGTGAGGACCGGACAGGGGTTTATGGCTACACCTTC
D gene: TRBD1
clone size: NA
V gene: TRBV2
J gene: TRBJ1-2

CDR3 protein: CAISRRLAAEDEQFF
CDR3 DNA: TGTGCCATCAGCAGAAGACTAGCCGCTGAGGATGAGCAGTTCTTC
D gene: TRBD2
clone size: few
V gene: TRBV10-3
J gene: TRBJ2-1

CDR3 protein: CSVGVQGDIQYF
CDR3 DNA: TGCAGCGTTGGTGTCCAGGGTGACATTCAGTACTTC
D gene: NA
clone size: many
V gene: TRBV29-1
J gene: TRBJ2-4

CDR3 protein: CATSTGASSTHYTF
CDR3 DNA: TGTGCCACCAGCACGGGGGCCTCTTCGACGCACTACACCTTC
D gene: NA
clone size: few
V gene: TRBV15
J gene: TRBJ1-2

CDR3 protein: CSARPRQGRYGYTF
CDR3 DNA: TGCAGTGCTAGACCACGACAGGGGAGGTATGGCTACACCTTC
D gene: TRBD1
clone size: few
V gene: TRBV20-1
J gene: TRBJ1-2

CDR3 protein: CASSEPLAQYF
CDR3 DNA: TGTGCCAGCAGTGAACCCTTGGCGCAGTATTTT
D gene: NA
clone size: NA
V gene: TRBV25-1
J gene: TRBJ2-3

CDR3 protein: CACSPQGVEQYF
CDR3 DNA: TGTGCCTGCTCACCACAGGGTGTTGAGCAGTACTTC
D gene: NA
clone size: NA
V gene: TRBV18
J gene: TRBJ2-7

CDR3 protein: CATTDRGLTDTQYF
CDR3 DNA: TGTGCCACCACGGACAGGGGGCTCACAGATACGCAGTATTTT
D gene: TRBD1
clone size: NA
V gene: TRBV6-2/TRBV6-3
J gene: TRBJ2-3

CDR3 protein: CASSQTGWEKLFF
CDR3 DNA: TGCGCCAGCAGCCAGACAGGGTGGGAAAAACTGTTTTTT
D gene: TRBD1
clone size: few
V gene: TRBV4-3
J gene: TRBJ1-4

CDR3 protein: CASSLERAGITFGEQYF
CDR3 DNA: TGCGCCAGCAGCTTGGAACGAGCGGGGATTACCTTCGGCGAGCAGTACTTC
D gene: TRBD2
clone size: few
V gene: TRBV5-1
J gene: TRBJ2-7

CDR3 protein: CASSQDARVGEQYF
CDR3 DNA: TGCGCCAGCAGCCAAGATGCCAGAGTCGGCGAGCAGTACTTC
D gene: NA
clone size: NA
V gene: TRBV4-1
J gene: TRBJ2-7

CDR3 protein: CSVERVKGETQYF
CDR3 DNA: TGCAGCGTTGAGCGGGTCAAAGGGGAGACCCAGTACTTC
D gene: NA
clone size: many
V gene: TRBV29-1
J gene: TRBJ2-5

CDR3 protein: CSARGTGNDEQYF
CDR3 DNA: TGCAGTGCTAGAGGGACAGGGAACGATGAGCAGTACTTC
D gene: TRBD1
clone size: NA
V gene: TRBV20-1
J gene: TRBJ2-5

CDR3 protein: CASQVVGGLPEAFF
CDR3 DNA: TGTGCCAGCCAAGTGGTGGGAGGGTTACCTGAAGCTTTCTTT
D gene: NA
clone size: few
V gene: TRBV27
J gene: TRBJ1-1

CDR3 protein: CAGSQTDRADYGYTF
CDR3 DNA: TGTGCCGGCAGCCAAACGGACAGGGCCGACTATGGCTACACCTTC
D gene: TRBD1
clone size: NA
V gene: TRBV3-1
J gene: TRBJ1-2

CDR3 protein: CAVGLAKNIQYF
CDR3 DNA: TGTGCCGTGGGTCTAGCCAAAAACATTCAGTACTTC
D gene: NA
clone size: many
V gene: TRBV10-3
J gene: TRBJ2-4

CDR3 protein: CASSLAGTSYNEQFF
CDR3 DNA: TGCGCCAGCAGCTTGGCAGGGACCTCCTACAATGAGCAGTTCTTC
D gene: NA
clone size: many
V gene: TRBV5-1
J gene: TRBJ2-1

CDR3 protein: CSAPPILAGSTDTQYF
CDR3 DNA: TGCAGTGCCCCACCAATACTAGCGGGGAGCACAGATACGCAGTATTTT
D gene: TRBD2
clone size: NA
V gene: TRBV20-1
J gene: TRBJ2-3

CDR3 protein: CSVRYVNTEAFF
CDR3 DNA: TGCAGCGTCCGATACGTGAACACTGAAGCTTTCTTT
D gene: NA
clone size: NA
V gene: TRBV29-1
J gene: TRBJ1-1

CDR3 protein: CATGRGYQPGPRNEKLFF
CDR3 DNA: TGTGCCACGGGTAGAGGCTACCAGCCGGGGCCGAGGAATGAAAAACTGTTTTTT
D gene: NA
clone size: NA
V gene: TRBV15
J gene: TRBJ1-4

CDR3 protein: CSGTGLAGVNEQFF
CDR3 DNA: TGCAGTGGGACGGGACTAGCGGGAGTCAATGAGCAGTTCTTC
D gene: TRBD2
clone size: few
V gene: TRBV20-1
J gene: TRBJ2-1

CDR3 protein: CASQGTYVEQYF
CDR3 DNA: TGTGCCAGCCAGGGGACTTACGTGGAGCAGTACTTC
D gene: NA
clone size: few
V gene: TRBV6-6
J gene: TRBJ2-7

CDR3 protein: CASSAVNYGYTF
CDR3 DNA: TGTGCCAGCAGTGCTGTTAACTATGGCTACACCTTC
D gene: NA
clone size: NA
V gene: TRBV2
J gene: TRBJ1-2

CDR3 protein: CASSQVASGGVSYNEQFF
CDR3 DNA: TGTGCCAGCAGCCAAGTGGCTAGCGGGGGAGTTTCCTACAATGAGCAGTTCTTC
D gene: TRBD2
clone size: few
V gene: TRBV4-2
J gene: TRBJ2-1

CDR3 protein: CSARGTSGGPPLLTDTQYF
CDR3 DNA: TGCAGTGCTAGAGGGACTAGCGGGGGCCCCCCGCTCCTCACAGATACGCAGTATTTT
D gene: TRBD2
clone size: NA
V gene: TRBV20-1
J gene: TRBJ2-3

CDR3 protein: CASSTRDRAHHGYTF
CDR3 DNA: TGTGCCAGCAGCACCCGGGACAGGGCTCACCATGGCTACACCTTC
D gene: TRBD1
clone size: few
V gene: TRBV7-8
J gene: TRBJ1-2

CDR3 protein: CASSSPQGLAGGLYNEQFF
CDR3 DNA: TGTGCCAGCAGTTCCCCCCAGGGACTAGCGGGAGGGTTGTACAATGAGCAGTTCTTC
D gene: TRBD2
clone size: few
V gene: TRBV28
J gene: TRBJ2-1

CDR3 protein: CASSRQGTFHEQYF
CDR3 DNA: TGTGCCAGCAGTCGACAGGGGACTTTCCACGAGCAGTACTTC
D gene: TRBD1
clone size: NA
V gene: TRBV12-3/TRBV12-4
J gene: TRBJ2-7

CDR3 protein: CASSQDIGVGYTF
CDR3 DNA: TGTGCCAGCAGCCAAGATATAGGGGTCGGCTACACCTTC
D gene: NA
clone size: NA
V gene: TRBV3-1
J gene: TRBJ1-2

CDR3 protein: CASSIASGTDTQYF
CDR3 DNA: TGTGCCAGTAGTATAGCCAGCGGCACAGATACGCAGTATTTT
D gene: NA
clone size: NA
V gene: TRBV19
J gene: TRBJ2-3

CDR3 protein: CASGEGILNEQFF
CDR3 DNA: TGTGCCAGCGGCGAGGGGATCCTCAATGAGCAGTTCTTC
D gene: NA
clone size: NA
V gene: TRBV7-2
J gene: TRBJ2-1

CDR3 protein: CATSDPGLRYNEQFF
CDR3 DNA: TGTGCCACCAGTGACCCGGGACTGAGATACAATGAGCAGTTCTTC
D gene: NA
clone size: NA
V gene: TRBV24-1
J gene: TRBJ2-1

CDR3 protein: CASSLIGGRANEQFF
CDR3 DNA: TGTGCCAGCAGCTTAATCGGCGGGAGAGCCAATGAGCAGTTCTTC
D gene: TRBD2
clone size: NA
V gene: TRBV7-8
J gene: TRBJ2-1

CDR3 protein: CSVDRHTEAFF
CDR3 DNA: TGCAGCGTTGACAGGCACACTGAAGCTTTCTTT
D gene: NA
clone size: few
V gene: TRBV29-1
J gene: TRBJ1-1

CDR3 protein: CASTERRGRYTGELFF
CDR3 DNA: TGTGCCAGCACCGAGAGGCGGGGGAGATACACCGGGGAGCTGTTTTTT
D gene: TRBD2
clone size: NA
V gene: TRBV7-8
J gene: TRBJ2-2

CDR3 protein: CASSPTSATQYF
CDR3 DNA: TGTGCCAGCAGCCCGACTAGCGCTACGCAGTATTTT
D gene: TRBD2
clone size: many
V gene: TRBV12-3/TRBV12-4
J gene: TRBJ2-3

CDR3 protein: CASSERRTRTGELFF
CDR3 DNA: TGTGCCAGTTCCGAGAGGAGGACCCGGACCGGGGAGCTGTTTTTT
D gene: NA
clone size: NA
V gene: TRBV6-5
J gene: TRBJ2-2

CDR3 protein: CATSRDIIRASGTQETQYF
CDR3 DNA: TGTGCCACCAGCAGAGATATTATAAGAGCTAGCGGAACTCAAGAGACCCAGTACTTC
D gene: TRBD2
clone size: once
V gene: TRBV15
J gene: TRBJ2-5

CDR3 protein: CAINPGTGYGYTF
CDR3 DNA: TGTGCCATCAATCCCGGGACAGGTTATGGCTACACCTTC
D gene: TRBD1
clone size: many
V gene: TRBV10-3
J gene: TRBJ1-2

CDR3 protein: CASSWRAVNQPQHF
CDR3 DNA: TGTGCCAGCAGTTGGAGGGCAGTCAATCAGCCCCAGCATTTT
D gene: NA
clone size: NA
V gene: TRBV12-3/TRBV12-4
J gene: TRBJ1-5

CDR3 protein: CASSLVSSDVETQYF
CDR3 DNA: TGCGCCAGCAGCTTGGTCTCTAGCGATGTGGAGACCCAGTACTTC
D gene: NA
clone size: NA
V gene: TRBV5-1
J gene: TRBJ2-5

CDR3 protein: CSVGTYVNEQYF
CDR3 DNA: TGCAGCGTTGGTACCTACGTCAATGAGCAGTACTTC
D gene: NA
clone size: NA
V gene: TRBV29-1
J gene: TRBJ2-5

CDR3 protein: CSVETWEGQFYNEQFF
CDR3 DNA: TGCAGCGTTGAAACCTGGGAGGGGCAGTTCTACAATGAGCAGTTCTTC
D gene: TRBD2
clone size: NA
V gene: TRBV29-1
J gene: TRBJ2-1

CDR3 protein: CATLTSTDTQYF
CDR3 DNA: TGTGCCACCCTGACTAGCACAGATACGCAGTATTTT
D gene: NA
clone size: once
V gene: TRBV28
J gene: TRBJ2-3

CDR3 protein: CSALARFGMRKLFF
CDR3 DNA: TGCAGCGCGTTAGCTCGGTTCGGGATGAGAAAACTGTTTTTT
D gene: NA
clone size: NA
V gene: TRBV20-1
J gene: TRBJ1-4

CDR3 protein: CASSLKRPRKETQYF
CDR3 DNA: TGTGCCAGCAGCTTGAAAAGACCCCGGAAAGAGACCCAGTACTTC
D gene: NA
clone size: few
V gene: TRBV11-3
J gene: TRBJ2-5